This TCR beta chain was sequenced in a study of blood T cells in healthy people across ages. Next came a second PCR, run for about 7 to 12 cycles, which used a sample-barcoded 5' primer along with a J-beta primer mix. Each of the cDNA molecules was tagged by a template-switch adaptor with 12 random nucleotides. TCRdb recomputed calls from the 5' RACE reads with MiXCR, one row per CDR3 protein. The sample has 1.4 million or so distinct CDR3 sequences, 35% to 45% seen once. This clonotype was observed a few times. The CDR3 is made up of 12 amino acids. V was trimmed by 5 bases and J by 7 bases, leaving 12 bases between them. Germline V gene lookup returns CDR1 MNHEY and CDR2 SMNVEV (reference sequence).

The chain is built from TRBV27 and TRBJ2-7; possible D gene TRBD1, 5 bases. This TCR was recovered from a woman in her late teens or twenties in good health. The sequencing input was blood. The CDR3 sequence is CASSLRAGEQYF. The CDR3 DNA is TGTGCCAGCAGTCTCCGAGCAGGGGAGCAGTACTTC.